The 23 T cell receptor beta chains listed next were all sequenced from one sample in a study of blood T cell repertoires in COVID-19. TCRdb's table, derived via immunoSEQ multiplex PCR, lists solely in-frame clones and lacks some. The sample has about 190,000 clones; approximately 86% are singletons. The sequencing input was peripheral blood. The origin of the receptors is a man younger than 40 with acute or convalescent COVID-19.

This chain links TRBV30 with TRBJ1-4, with 8 nucleotides matching TRBD1. Germline V gene sequence: CDR1 GTSNPN, CDR2 SVGIG (reference sequence). V lost 8 bases to trimming and J lost 10 bases; unmatched junction nucleotides: 21. The CDR3 extends over 16 amino acids. This CDR3 is CAGRSGQDFTRGKLFF. DNA of the CDR3: TGTGCCGGGCGGTCGGGACAGGATTTTACGAGAGGAAAACTGTTTTTT.

The V gene is TRBV5-1, the J gene TRBJ2-3; possibly TRBD2 for D (7 bases). The CDR3 totals 16 residues. The germline V and J ends were trimmed by 1 base and 2 bases, with 14 bases remaining between them. The germline V gene has CDR1 SGHRS and CDR2 YFSETQ. The DNA of the CDR3 is TGCGCCAGCAGCTTGTGGCCGGGGGGCACCACAGATACGCAGTATTTT. This encodes CASSLWPGGTTDTQYF.

The rearrangement uses TRBV21-1 and TRBJ2-1; the table calls TRBD1, which could not be checked here. TRBV21-1 is listed as a pseudogene. The CDR3 has 14 residues. The CDR3 bases are TGTGCCAGCAGCAGCCGGGACAGAAACAATGAGCAGTTCTTC. Translating gives CASSSRDRNNEQFF.

The chain joins TRBV7-2 to TRBJ1-3; maybe TRBD1 (6 bases). V was shortened by 5 bases and J by 1 base, with 12 bases between the two germline ends. The germline CDR1 and CDR2 sequences are SGHTA and FQGNSA. This CDR3 spans 15 amino acids. The CDR3 sequence is CASSLNRVSGNTIYF. The CDR3 region has the DNA TGTGCCAGCAGCCTAAACAGGGTATCTGGAAACACCATATATTTT.

This chain joins TRBV28 and TRBJ1-5; D is possibly TRBD1 (6 bases). Germline CDR1 and CDR2: MDHEN and SYDVKM. V lost 9 bases to trimming and J lost 6 bases, with 15 bases between them. The CDR3 is made up of 13 amino acids. CDR3 nucleotides: TGTGCCAGTAAACAGGGATTTCGTCAGCCCCAGCATTTT. This gives the protein CASKQGFRQPQHF.

The chain combines TRBV28 with TRBJ2-7; TRBD2 agrees at 10 bases. The CDR3 is made up of 15 amino acids. Germline V CDR1 and CDR2: MDHEN, SYDVKM. J lost 2 bases, V lost 4 bases, and 5 bases had no gene match. CDR3 protein: CASSYGTSATYEQYF. For the CDR3, the DNA is TGTGCCAGCAGTTACGGGACTAGCGCAACCTACGAGCAGTACTTC.

J is TRBJ2-3 and V is TRBV3-1 (or the pseudogene TRBV3-2); 16 bases map to TRBD2. CDR3 size: 19 residues. Germline loops: CDR1 LGHDT, CDR2 YNNKEL (reference sequence). V dropped 2 bases and J dropped 4; count of bases not matched to a gene: 9. CDR3 amino acids: CASSQLPGLAGGRPDTQYF. The CDR3, as DNA: TGTGCCAGCAGCCAATTACCGGGACTAGCGGGGGGGCGGCCAGATACGCAGTATTTT.

The chain has TRBV6-5 and TRBJ1-2, with a weak D call TRBD1 (5 bases). V was shortened by 8 bases and J by 1 base, with 14 bases between the two germline ends. CDR1 is MNHEY, CDR2 SVGAGI, per germline. The CDR3 runs to 14 residues. The CDR3 spells CASLRWGDNYGYTF. The CDR3 nucleotides are TGTGCCAGCCTCAGGTGGGGGGATAACTATGGCTACACCTTC.

This chain links TRBV18 with TRBJ2-1; 9 bases match TRBD2. Germline V CDR1 and CDR2: KGHSH, LQKENI. This CDR3 contains 15 residues. With 3 bases clipped from V and 9 bases from J, the junction kept 9 bases outside the gene matches. The CDR3, as DNA: TGTGCCAGCTCACCTGTCCTAGCGGGGTTTGGTGAGCAGTTCTTC. It specifies CASSPVLAGFGEQFF.

The chain recombines TRBV19 with TRBJ2-3; TRBD2 matches at 14 bases. V dropped 5 bases and J dropped 5; count of bases not matched to a gene: 6. The germline V gene has CDR1 LNHDA and CDR2 SQIVND (reference sequence). The CDR3 runs to 16 residues. The CDR3 sequence: CASSLGLAGVRDTQYF. The DNA of the CDR3 is TGTGCCAGTAGTTTGGGACTAGCGGGAGTTAGAGATACGCAGTATTTT.

This chain uses TRBV6-1 with TRBJ1-6; D is ambiguous. This CDR3 comprises 15 residues. Germline V CDR1 and CDR2: MNHNS, SASEGT. Trimming took off 3 bases at V and 0 bases at J, with 6 bases between the two ends. The CDR3 loop is CASSDMSSYNSPLHF. The DNA for the CDR3 is TGTGCCAGCAGTGATATGAGCTCCTATAATTCACCCCTCCACTTT.

CDR3 nucleotides: TGTGCCAGTAGGCGACAGGTCAATAGCAATCAGCCCCAGCATTTT. It encodes CASRRQVNSNQPQHF. The V gene is TRBV19, the J gene TRBJ1-5; TRBD1 might be the D (6 bases). V lost 6 bases to trimming and J lost 0 bases, with 12 bases between them. Germline CDR1 is LNHDA and CDR2 is SQIVND (reference sequence). This CDR3 contains 15 residues. The full variable domain, rest sourced from reference TRBV19 and TRBJ1-5, is DGGITQSPKYLFRKEGQNVTLSCEQNLNHDAMYWYRQDPGQGLRLIYYSQIVNDFQKGDIAEGYSVSREKKESFPLTVTSAQKNPTAFYLCASRRQVNSNQPQHFGDGTRLSIL.

The chain recombines TRBV5-3 with TRBJ1-6; 7 positions match TRBD1. TRBV5-3 is filed as an ORF, its function uncertain. This CDR3 is 13 amino acids long. Trimming at V came to 3 bases and at J to 10 bases, leaving 4 bases not matched to a gene. The CDR3 bases are TGTGCCAGAAGCTCCCAGGGGGGATCACCCCTCCACTTT. Translated: CARSSQGGSPLHF.

This chain connects TRBV6-5 to TRBJ2-7; TRBD1 aligns across 8 bases. CDR1 and CDR2 (germline): MNHEY, SVGAGI. The CDR3 is 15 amino acids. J gave up 1 base and V 6 bases, and 8 bases lay outside the gene matches. CDR3 amino acids: CASSLNRGSSYEQYF. In DNA form, the CDR3 reads TGTGCCAGCAGCTTAAACAGGGGGTCATCCTACGAGCAGTACTTC.

This chain links TRBV9 with TRBJ1-1; unclear D gene. Germline values: CDR1 SGDLS, CDR2 YYNGEE. The CDR3 contains 14 residues. The V end was cut by 0 bases, the J end by 3 bases, with 9 bases between. CDR3: CASSVDQRYTEAFF. CDR3 sequence (DNA): TGTGCCAGCAGCGTAGACCAGAGGTACACTGAAGCTTTCTTT.

The chain couples TRBV5-1 to TRBJ2-4; perhaps TRBD1 as D (5 bases). Trimming took off 4 bases at V and 8 bases at J, with 19 bases between the two ends. This CDR3 region has 15 residues. Germline lookup yields CDR1 SGHRS and CDR2 YFSETQ. CDR3 in DNA: TGCGCCAGCAGCACTCCAGGGCAGGGCCGGGACATTCAGTACTTC. Protein sequence: CASSTPGQGRDIQYF.

J is TRBJ1-2 and V is TRBV6-5; D is perhaps TRBD1 (6 bases). Trimming removed 6 bases at V and 5 bases at J, with 10 bases between. Germline loops: CDR1 MNHEY, CDR2 SVGAGI. CDR3 length: 12 amino acids. CDR3 nucleotides: TGTGCCAGCAGCCGGACAGTGTATGGCTACACCTTC. Translating gives CASSRTVYGYTF.

The chain has TRBV21-1 and TRBJ2-5; no check of the table's D call, TRBD1, against the DNA was made. TRBV21-1 is shown as a pseudogene. CDR3 length: 14 amino acids. The CDR3 is CASSNGQGKETQYF. The DNA of the CDR3 is TGTGCCAGCAGCAACGGACAGGGGAAAGAGACCCAGTACTTC.

V is TRBV6-4 and J is TRBJ2-3; 11 bases map to TRBD2. CDR1 MRHNA and CDR2 SNTAGT come from the germline V gene. The CDR3 spans 15 residues. V was pared by 3 bases and J by 1 base, with 0 bases of the junction left unmatched. For the CDR3, the DNA is TGTGCCAGCAGTGAGACTAGCGGGGGCACAGATACGCAGTATTTT. Its translation: CASSETSGGTDTQYF.

This rearrangement joins TRBV28 to TRBJ2-7; 10 bases are shared with TRBD2. J was trimmed by 3 bases and V by 4 bases; bases with no gene match: 6. Germline V gives CDR1 MDHEN, CDR2 SYDVKM. The CDR3 covers 15 residues. Here the CDR3 reads CASSSLAGFIYEQYF. Here the CDR3 DNA reads TGTGCCAGCAGTTCACTAGCGGGGTTTATCTACGAGCAGTACTTC. The full variable domain, rest sourced from reference TRBV28 and TRBJ2-7, is DVKVTQSSRYLVKRTGEKVFLECVQDMDHENMFWYRQDPGLGLRLIYFSYDVKMKEKGDIPEGYSVSREKKERFSLILESASTNQTSMYLCASSSLAGFIYEQYFGPGTRLTVT.

The chain links TRBV11-2 to TRBJ1-1, with D uncertain. This CDR3 is built from 15 residues. CDR1 is SGHAT, CDR2 FQNNGV, per germline. The V and J ends lost 5 bases and 3 bases respectively, with 16 bases between them. The CDR3 sequence is CASSLGSGRDTEAFF. CDR3 sequence (DNA): TGTGCCAGCAGCCTGGGTTCGGGGAGGGACACTGAAGCTTTCTTT.

The table lists this clone with a count of one. The rearrangement uses TRBV3-1 (or the pseudogene TRBV3-2) and TRBJ1-1; no clear D gene. This CDR3 spans 13 amino acids. Germline V gene sequence: CDR1 LGHDT, CDR2 YNNKEL (reference sequence). Trimming left V 1 base short and J 5 bases short, with 8 bases between. CDR3 region: CASSQASATEAFF. The CDR3 DNA reads as TGTGCCAGCAGCCAAGCCTCAGCGACTGAAGCTTTCTTT.

The chain joins TRBV6-6 to TRBJ1-5; no clear D gene. Germline-derived CDR1 and CDR2 are MNHNY and SVGAGI (reference sequence). The V end was cut by 7 bases, the J end by 2 bases, with 12 bases between. This CDR3 spans 14 amino acids. CDR3 bases: TGTGCCAGCATGGTATATGGAGGCAATCAGCCCCAGCATTTT. It codes for CASMVYGGNQPQHF.